The entry below gives a single T cell receptor (beta chain) sequence along with its context. What it recognizes is unknown. The data derive from a study of T-cell memory formation after mild COVID-19. Broader study findings: Whereas later expanders leaned CD4+, clones contracting day 15 to 85 showed a balanced CD4/CD8 makeup.

Germline values: CDR1 LGHNA, CDR2 YSLEER. V lost 3 bases and J 8 bases, leaving 8 bases between the germline ends. The CDR3 has 13 amino acids. Via MiXCR, TCRdb re-called the 5' RACE reads, giving one row per CDR3 protein. The sample lists around 340,000 distinct CDR3 sequences; 12% to 15% were seen once. Sequencing was done on a sample of PBMCs or a T cell subset sorted from them (not recorded which). The clonotype was recovered from a man aged 18 to 30 who had mild COVID-19 (a few samples of this study predate the infection). Cell type and time point are not known. The chain couples TRBV4-3 to TRBJ1-6; D uncertain. For the CDR3, the DNA is TGCGCCAGCAGCCAGGAACCCTATTCACCCCTCCACTTT. Its translation: CASSQEPYSPLHF.